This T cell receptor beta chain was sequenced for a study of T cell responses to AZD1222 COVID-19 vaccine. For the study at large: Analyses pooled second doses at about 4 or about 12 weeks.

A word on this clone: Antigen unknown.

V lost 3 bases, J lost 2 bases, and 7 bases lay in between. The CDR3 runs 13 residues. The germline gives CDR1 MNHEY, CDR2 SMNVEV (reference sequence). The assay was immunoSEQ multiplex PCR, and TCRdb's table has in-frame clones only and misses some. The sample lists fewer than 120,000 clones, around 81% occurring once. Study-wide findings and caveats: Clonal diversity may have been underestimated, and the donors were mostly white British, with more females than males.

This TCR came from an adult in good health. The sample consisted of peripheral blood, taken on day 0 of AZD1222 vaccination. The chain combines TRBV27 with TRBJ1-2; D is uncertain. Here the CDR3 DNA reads TGTGCCAGCAGTTTTAACCAAAACTATGGCTACACCTTC. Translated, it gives CASSFNQNYGYTF.